Below are 6 T cell receptor beta chains sequenced from a single sample in a study of type 1 regulatory T cells. What these receptors recognize is not known. TCRdb analysed the reads with MiXCR anew, one entry per CDR3 protein. This table has approximately 21,000 distinct CDR3 sequences, around 43% appearing once. The sample taken for sequencing was cultured T cells, either the whole culture or a sorted T cell fraction (not recorded which). The receptors derive from a human donor in good health.

The gene calls are TRBV19 and TRBJ2-7, with D tentatively TRBD1 (5 bases). Deletions cut 3 bases from V and 3 bases from J, with 24 bases between. Germline V gene sequence: CDR1 LNHDA, CDR2 SQIVND (reference sequence). The CDR3 extends over 18 amino acids. The DNA for the CDR3 is TGTGCCAGTAGTATTACGTTAGGGGCGAACCCATATTACTACGAGCAGTACTTC. Amino acid sequence: CASSITLGANPYYYEQYF.

The V call is TRBV4-2, the J call TRBJ1-6, with D perhaps matching TRBD1 (5 bases). From germline, CDR1 is LGHNA and CDR2 YNFKEQ. CDR3 length: 16 residues. The germline V and J ends were trimmed by 5 bases and 8 bases, with 19 bases remaining between them. DNA of the CDR3: TGTGCCAGCAGCACTACACTGCAGGGAGTTTATTCACCCCTCCACTTT. As protein: CASSTTLQGVYSPLHF.

J is TRBJ2-5 and V is TRBV11-2, with 14 bases matching TRBD2. V gave up 5 bases and J gave up 2 bases; unmatched junction bases: 4. Germline CDR1 and CDR2: SGHAT and FQNNGV. The CDR3 has 16 residues. The CDR3 DNA reads TGTGCCAGCAGCCAGGGACTAGCGGGGGAACAAGAGACCCAGTACTTC. Protein product: CASSQGLAGEQETQYF.

This clonotype is labeled medium-sized (0.01 to 0.1%). V gene TRBV7-2 combines with J gene TRBJ2-6; TRBD1 is a possible D gene (6 bases). The germline V gene encodes CDR1 SGHTA and CDR2 FQGNSA. The V end was cut by 5 bases, the J end by 4 bases, with 24 bases between. The CDR3 contains 19 residues. CDR3 sequence reads: CASSAGGRIEVRGANVLTF. The CDR3 DNA is TGTGCCAGCAGCGCTGGGGGCAGGATAGAAGTGAGAGGGGCCAACGTCCTGACTTTC.

This chain links TRBV12-3 or TRBV12-4 with TRBJ1-1, with D maybe TRBD1 (6 bases). CDR3 length: 14 residues. The V end lost 2 bases, the J end lost 4 bases, and 11 bases lay between the germline ends. CDR3 in amino acids: CASSLPGGITEAFF. The CDR3 DNA sequence: TGTGCCAGCAGTTTACCGGGGGGCATCACTGAAGCTTTCTTT.

This clonotype came up a few times. This chain uses TRBV25-1 with TRBJ1-4, with unresolved D. This CDR3 contains 13 residues. Germline V lookup: CDR1 MGHDK, CDR2 SYGVNS. V was cut by 4 bases and J by 0 bases, with 3 bases left in between. The CDR3 protein is CASSGATNEKLFF. CDR3 DNA: TGTGCCAGCAGTGGCGCAACTAATGAAAAACTGTTTTTT.